The 26 T cell receptor beta chains presented below share a single source sample, sequenced in a study of T cell responses to AZD1222 COVID-19 vaccine. Produced via immunoSEQ multiplex PCR; TCRdb's table is partial and in-frame only. The profile shows around 160,000 clones, more than 85% of them singletons. This material consisted of peripheral blood, taken on day 0 of AZD1222 vaccination. These TCRs come from an adult in good health.

This chain uses TRBV5-8 with TRBJ2-3; tentatively, D is TRBD2 (6 bases). CDR1 and CDR2 from the germline V gene are SGHTS and YDEGEE. This CDR3 region has 16 residues. V was clipped by 0 bases and J by 2 bases, with 13 bases between them. CDR3 region: CASSLAAGTHTDTQYF. In DNA, the CDR3 is TGTGCCAGCAGCTTGGCGGCGGGGACGCACACAGATACGCAGTATTTT.

This chain links TRBV7-8 with TRBJ1-6; D gene ambiguous. Trimming cost V 4 bases and J 9 bases, with 10 bases left between them. CDR3 size: 13 residues. Germline lookup yields CDR1 SGHVS and CDR2 FQNEAQ. In DNA form, the CDR3 reads TGTGCCAGCAGCTCCGTAGAGAGTTCACCCCTCCACTTT. This sequence encodes CASSSVESSPLHF.

J is TRBJ1-2 and V is TRBV27; 9 bases fit TRBD1. Trimming cost V 6 bases and J 0 bases; bases outside gene matches: 8. CDR3 length equals 16 residues. Per the germline V gene, CDR1 is MNHEY and CDR2 is SMNVEV (reference sequence). The CDR3 nucleotides are TGTGCCAGCAGGCCGGACAGGGGACTTGCTAACTATGGCTACACCTTC. Protein: CASRPDRGLANYGYTF.

V gene TRBV27 combines with J gene TRBJ1-1, with 8 bases lining up with TRBD1. The CDR3 contains 13 residues. Germline CDR1 is MNHEY and CDR2 is SMNVEV (reference sequence). The ends lost 6 bases at V and 8 bases at J; junction bases unmatched: 8. The CDR3 reads CASSPQGEEEAFF. The CDR3 bases are TGTGCCAGCAGCCCACAGGGGGAGGAGGAAGCTTTCTTT.

This chain joins TRBV9 and TRBJ1-5; 7 nucleotides match TRBD1. J lost 4 bases, V lost 3 bases, and 4 bases had no gene match. The CDR3 has 14 amino acids. In germline, CDR1 is SGDLS, CDR2 YYNGEE. The CDR3 nucleotides read TGTGCCAGCAGCGCCGGGACAGCTAATCAGCCCCAGCATTTT. Its protein is CASSAGTANQPQHF. The variable domain in full, with the rest retrieved from reference TRBV9 and TRBJ1-5, is DSGVTQTPKHLITATGQRVTLRCSPRSGDLSVYWYQQSLDQGLQFLIQYYNGEERAKGNILERFSAQQFPDLHSELNLSSLELGDSALYFCASSAGTANQPQHFGDGTRLSIL.

The CDR3 DNA reads as TGTGCCAGCAGCCTAGTCGGGCCCGGGGAGCTGTTTTTT. The encoded protein is CASSLVGPGELFF. The chain carries TRBV5-4 and TRBJ2-2, with D hard to call. CDR3 length equals 13 residues. Per germline, CDR1 SGHNT and CDR2 YYREEE (reference sequence). V lost 4 bases to trimming and J lost 6 bases, with 10 bases between them.

This chain connects TRBV6-5 to TRBJ2-7; no clear D. From germline, CDR1 is MNHEY and CDR2 SVGAGI. The V and J ends lost 2 bases and 3 bases respectively, with 8 bases between them. The CDR3 consists of 13 residues. The CDR3 loop is CASSYGPNYEQYF. In DNA form, the CDR3 reads TGTGCCAGCAGTTACGGGCCGAACTACGAGCAGTACTTC.

This clone was found once. The chain employs TRBV5-1 and TRBJ2-1; 8 bases map to TRBD2. Germline assignment: CDR1 SGHRS and CDR2 YFSETQ. The CDR3 contains 15 residues. With 4 bases clipped from V and 5 bases from J, the junction kept 8 bases outside the gene matches. CDR3 sequence: CASSIRTSGDNEQFF. CDR3 DNA sequence: TGCGCCAGCAGCATTCGTACTAGCGGAGACAATGAGCAGTTCTTC.

This sequence joins TRBV3-1 (or the pseudogene TRBV3-2) and TRBJ2-7; D is possibly TRBD1 (6 bases). In germline, CDR1 is LGHDT, CDR2 YNNKEL (reference sequence). The V end was cut by 4 bases, the J end by 6 bases, with 7 bases between. This CDR3 has 11 residues. CDR3 coding DNA: TGTGCCAGCAGCCTGGGGGCCGAGCAGTACTTC. The encoded protein is CASSLGAEQYF.

The J gene is TRBJ2-2, the V gene TRBV24-1, with a weak D call TRBD2 (5 bases). CDR3 size: 14 residues. V was shortened by 6 bases and J by 7 bases, with 14 bases between the two germline ends. CDR1 is KGHDR, CDR2 SFDVKD, per germline. The CDR3 DNA reads as TGTGCCACCAGTTCCCGGACCGGGATCGGGGAGCTGTTTTTT. Translated, it gives CATSSRTGIGELFF.

The chain has TRBV30 and TRBJ2-5, with D maybe TRBD2 (5 bases). Germline CDR1 GTSNPN, CDR2 SVGIG (reference sequence). The CDR3 spans 13 residues. Trimming removed 1 base at V and 3 bases at J, with 9 bases between. DNA of the CDR3: TGTGCCTGGAGTGGACTACTCAAAGAGACCCAGTACTTC. Protein product: CAWSGLLKETQYF.

This chain links TRBV3-1 (or the pseudogene TRBV3-2) with TRBJ1-3; a weak D match, TRBD1 (5 bases). This CDR3 has 12 amino acids. The germline V gene encodes CDR1 LGHDT and CDR2 YNNKEL (reference sequence). Trimming took off 0 bases at V and 10 bases at J, with 7 bases between the two ends. The CDR3 protein is CASSQDRATIYF. Here the CDR3 DNA reads TGTGCCAGCAGCCAAGACAGGGCGACCATATATTTT.

V usage is TRBV7-9 and J usage is TRBJ2-7, with D perhaps TRBD2 (6 bases). Trimming stripped 1 base from V and 6 bases from J, with 19 bases between. The germline V gene encodes CDR1 SEHNR and CDR2 FQNEAQ (reference sequence). This CDR3 spans 16 amino acids. Here the CDR3 DNA reads TGTGCCAGCAGCTTAGTGCTCCGGGAGTCAGTTCGCGAGCAGTACTTC. Its protein product is CASSLVLRESVREQYF.

This clone has only one observation. The rearrangement uses TRBV7-8 and TRBJ2-2; TRBD2 is a possible D gene (5 bases). Germline-derived CDR1 and CDR2 are SGHVS and FQNEAQ. The CDR3 contains 13 residues. V shed 6 bases and J shed 5 bases, with 10 bases lying between them. The CDR3 coding sequence is TGTGCCAGCAGTAATCGGGAAACCGGGGAGCTGTTTTTT. Translated: CASSNRETGELFF.

CDR3 DNA: TGTGCTAGTGGTTTGGGACCCTACGAGCAGTACTTC. Translated: CASGLGPYEQYF. V usage is TRBV12-5 and J usage is TRBJ2-7; D call uncertain. The V gene's germline CDR1 is LGHNT and CDR2 FRNRAP. Trimming shortened V by 1 base and J by 2 bases, and 3 bases separated the two germline ends. There are 12 residues in the CDR3.

The chain combines TRBV7-9 with TRBJ2-5; 9 bases fit TRBD2. The CDR3 is 17 amino acids. CDR1 SEHNR and CDR2 FQNEAQ come from the germline V gene (reference sequence). V lost 2 bases to trimming and J lost 2 bases; unmatched junction nucleotides: 9. The CDR3 loop is CASSLSGGGRAQETQYF. CDR3 coding DNA: TGTGCCAGCAGCTTAAGCGGAGGCGGGAGGGCACAAGAGACCCAGTACTTC.

The V and J genes are TRBV21-1 and TRBJ2-5; the tabulated D call, TRBD1, remains unverified against the DNA. TRBV21-1 is annotated as a pseudogene. The CDR3 contains 19 residues. For the CDR3, the DNA is TGTGCCAGCAGCAAATTTAGCACCTTATGGGACAGACGACAAGAGACCCAGTACTTC. Amino acid sequence: CASSKFSTLWDRRQETQYF.

The V gene is TRBV11-2, the J gene TRBJ2-7; TRBD2 aligns across 11 bases. CDR1 and CDR2 (germline): SGHAT, FQNNGV. The CDR3 sequence is 18 residues long. V lost 0 bases to trimming and J lost 4 bases; unmatched junction nucleotides: 11. The CDR3 sequence is CASSLDSPGTSGVYEQYF. CDR3 coding DNA: TGTGCCAGCAGCTTAGACTCCCCCGGGACTAGCGGAGTGTACGAGCAGTACTTC.

This clone was observed once. The chain couples TRBV3-1 (or the pseudogene TRBV3-2) to TRBJ2-1, with D uncertain. The germline V and J ends were trimmed by 1 base and 12 bases, with 7 bases remaining between them. CDR3 size: 11 residues. The germline gives CDR1 LGHDT, CDR2 YNNKEL (reference sequence). As DNA, the CDR3 is TGTGCCAGCAGCCAAGGTTTCGGGCAGTTCTTC. Amino acids: CASSQGFGQFF.

This chain links TRBV7-3 with TRBJ1-1; D call uncertain. From germline, CDR1 is SGHTA and CDR2 FQGTGA. The V end lost 1 base, the J end lost 3 bases, and 6 bases lay between the germline ends. The CDR3 runs to 13 residues. DNA for the CDR3: TGTGCCAGCAGCTTAATTGGGTACACTGAAGCTTTCTTT. It codes for CASSLIGYTEAFF.

The chain combines TRBV5-4 with TRBJ1-3, with a weak D call TRBD1 (5 bases). This CDR3 spans 15 amino acids. V lost 0 bases and J lost 2, with 9 bases in between. Germline V CDR1 and CDR2: SGHNT, YYREEE (reference sequence). The CDR3 loop is CASSLAQATGNTIYF. CDR3 DNA: TGTGCCAGCAGCTTGGCACAGGCGACTGGAAACACCATATATTTT.

CDR3 protein: CASRDLAKNIQYF. The CDR3 nucleotides read TGTGCCAGCAGGGACCTCGCCAAAAACATTCAGTACTTC. The V gene is TRBV27, the J gene TRBJ2-4; the D is unclear. The CDR3 sequence is 13 residues long. V shed 6 bases and J shed 1 base, with 7 bases lying between them. Per germline, CDR1 MNHEY and CDR2 SMNVEV (reference sequence).

The chain links TRBV5-1 to TRBJ1-1; 7 bases agree with TRBD1. The J segment lost 3 bases and the V segment lost 5 bases, leaving 10 bases of the junction unmatched. Germline lookup yields CDR1 SGHRS and CDR2 YFSETQ. This CDR3 contains 15 residues. CDR3 loop: CASSNQQGIDTEAFF. DNA for the CDR3: TGCGCCAGCAGTAACCAACAGGGGATCGACACTGAAGCTTTCTTT.

The J gene is TRBJ2-7, the V gene TRBV19; D unresolved. V lost 5 bases and J lost 1, with 9 bases in between. CDR1 is LNHDA, CDR2 SQIVND, per germline (reference sequence). This CDR3 contains 13 residues. CDR3 protein: CASSATSSYEQYF. CDR3 bases: TGTGCCAGTAGTGCAACCTCTTCCTACGAGCAGTACTTC.

The chain combines TRBV3-1 (or the pseudogene TRBV3-2) with TRBJ2-1, with TRBD2 matching 11 bases. J gave up 7 bases and V 6 bases, and 2 bases lay outside the gene matches. Looked up from germline, CDR1 is LGHDT and CDR2 is YNNKEL (reference sequence). The CDR3 totals 13 residues. In DNA form, the CDR3 reads TGTGCCAGCAGGGTAGCGGGAGGGAATGAGCAGTTCTTC. Its translation is CASRVAGGNEQFF.

The rearrangement joins TRBV5-1 to TRBJ1-2; perhaps TRBD1 as D (5 bases). The V gene's germline CDR1 is SGHRS and CDR2 YFSETQ. This CDR3 contains 13 residues. V was pared by 4 bases and J by 8 bases, with 15 bases between. The CDR3 region has the DNA TGCGCCAGCAGCGATGGGACCCCGGGCGGCTACACCTTC. Translating it yields CASSDGTPGGYTF.